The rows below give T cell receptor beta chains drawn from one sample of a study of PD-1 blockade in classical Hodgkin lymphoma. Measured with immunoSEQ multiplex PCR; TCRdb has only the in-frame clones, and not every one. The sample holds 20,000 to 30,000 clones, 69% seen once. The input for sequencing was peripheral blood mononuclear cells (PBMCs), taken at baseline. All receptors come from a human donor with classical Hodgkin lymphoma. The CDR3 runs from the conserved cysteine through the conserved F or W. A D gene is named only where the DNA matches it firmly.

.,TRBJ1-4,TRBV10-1,CASSEFSNEKLFF
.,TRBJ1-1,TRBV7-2,CASSLGYTEAFF
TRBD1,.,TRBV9,CASSVEGTASYEQYF
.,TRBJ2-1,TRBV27,CASSLQGSYNEQFF
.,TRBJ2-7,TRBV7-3,CASSLSGNSYEQYF
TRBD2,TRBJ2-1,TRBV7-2,CASSVTRGSEQFF
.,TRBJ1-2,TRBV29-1,CSVEVYQDAHGYTF
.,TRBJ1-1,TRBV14,CASAPLLMDTEAFF
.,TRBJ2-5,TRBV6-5,CASSYEAEETQYF
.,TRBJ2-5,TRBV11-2,CASSTDTTQETQYF
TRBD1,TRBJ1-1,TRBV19,CASSTSRDRGETEAFF
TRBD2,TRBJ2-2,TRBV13,CASSPTSGGAGGPGELFF
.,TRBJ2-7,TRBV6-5,CASSNSAVTYEQYF
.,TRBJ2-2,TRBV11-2,CASSPPGQRGTGELFF
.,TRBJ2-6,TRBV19,CASRPSGANVLTF
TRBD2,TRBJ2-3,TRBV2,CASSGRGDSSDTQYF
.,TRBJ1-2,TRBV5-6,CASSLSPGKGYTF
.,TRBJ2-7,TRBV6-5,CASRKPPSSYEQYF
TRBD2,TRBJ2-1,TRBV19,CASTPTLLAGGFSEQFF
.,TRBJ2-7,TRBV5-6,CASSNARDNLYEQYF
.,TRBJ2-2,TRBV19,CASRSSLNTGELFF
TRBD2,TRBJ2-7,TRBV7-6,CASSKTGGSWIDEQYF
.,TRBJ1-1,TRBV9,CASSRPGDTEAFF
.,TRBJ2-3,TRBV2,CASSEGGTSTDTQYF
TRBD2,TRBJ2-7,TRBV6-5,CASSWVAGGPSYEQYF
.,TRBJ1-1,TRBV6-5,CASSLWGPDTEAFF
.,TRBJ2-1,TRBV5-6,CASSGSVPYNEQFF
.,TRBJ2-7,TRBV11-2,CASSLNRQAPGEQYF
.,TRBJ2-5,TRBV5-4,CASSSPPSVQETQYF
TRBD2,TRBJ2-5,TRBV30,CAWSVTRLAGVETQYF
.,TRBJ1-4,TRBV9,CASSVDSGQNEKLFF
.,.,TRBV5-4,CASSHGDPYEQYF
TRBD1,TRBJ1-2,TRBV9,CASSAKDRGGGYTF
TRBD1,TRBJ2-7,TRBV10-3,CAISETSDRAYEQYF
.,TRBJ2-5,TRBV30,CAWSTEEGLGETQYF
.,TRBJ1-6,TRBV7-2,CASSFPGPHRNSPLHF
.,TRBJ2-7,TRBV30,CAWRVQGGRFGEQYF
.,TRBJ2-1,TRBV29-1,CSVGHRVGEQFF
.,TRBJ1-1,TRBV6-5,CASGLSWNTEAFF
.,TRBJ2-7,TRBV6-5,CASGVGGTFYEQYF
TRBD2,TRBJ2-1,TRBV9,CASSVGASGGANNEQFF
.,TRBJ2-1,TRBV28,CASSLGLGILGDEQFF
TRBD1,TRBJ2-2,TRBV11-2,CASSSPTGANTGELFF
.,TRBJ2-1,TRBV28,CASSPSSYNEQFF
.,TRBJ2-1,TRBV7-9,CASSLNGYNEQFF
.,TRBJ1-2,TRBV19,CASSMGARTVYGYTF
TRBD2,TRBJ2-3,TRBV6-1,CATRRLAGTDTQYF
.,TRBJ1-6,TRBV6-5,CASGGILLNSPLHF
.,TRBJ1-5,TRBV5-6,CASSTVAGQPQHF
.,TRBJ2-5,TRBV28,CASSLTGGRETQYF
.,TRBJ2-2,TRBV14,CASSQDWGVDTGELFF